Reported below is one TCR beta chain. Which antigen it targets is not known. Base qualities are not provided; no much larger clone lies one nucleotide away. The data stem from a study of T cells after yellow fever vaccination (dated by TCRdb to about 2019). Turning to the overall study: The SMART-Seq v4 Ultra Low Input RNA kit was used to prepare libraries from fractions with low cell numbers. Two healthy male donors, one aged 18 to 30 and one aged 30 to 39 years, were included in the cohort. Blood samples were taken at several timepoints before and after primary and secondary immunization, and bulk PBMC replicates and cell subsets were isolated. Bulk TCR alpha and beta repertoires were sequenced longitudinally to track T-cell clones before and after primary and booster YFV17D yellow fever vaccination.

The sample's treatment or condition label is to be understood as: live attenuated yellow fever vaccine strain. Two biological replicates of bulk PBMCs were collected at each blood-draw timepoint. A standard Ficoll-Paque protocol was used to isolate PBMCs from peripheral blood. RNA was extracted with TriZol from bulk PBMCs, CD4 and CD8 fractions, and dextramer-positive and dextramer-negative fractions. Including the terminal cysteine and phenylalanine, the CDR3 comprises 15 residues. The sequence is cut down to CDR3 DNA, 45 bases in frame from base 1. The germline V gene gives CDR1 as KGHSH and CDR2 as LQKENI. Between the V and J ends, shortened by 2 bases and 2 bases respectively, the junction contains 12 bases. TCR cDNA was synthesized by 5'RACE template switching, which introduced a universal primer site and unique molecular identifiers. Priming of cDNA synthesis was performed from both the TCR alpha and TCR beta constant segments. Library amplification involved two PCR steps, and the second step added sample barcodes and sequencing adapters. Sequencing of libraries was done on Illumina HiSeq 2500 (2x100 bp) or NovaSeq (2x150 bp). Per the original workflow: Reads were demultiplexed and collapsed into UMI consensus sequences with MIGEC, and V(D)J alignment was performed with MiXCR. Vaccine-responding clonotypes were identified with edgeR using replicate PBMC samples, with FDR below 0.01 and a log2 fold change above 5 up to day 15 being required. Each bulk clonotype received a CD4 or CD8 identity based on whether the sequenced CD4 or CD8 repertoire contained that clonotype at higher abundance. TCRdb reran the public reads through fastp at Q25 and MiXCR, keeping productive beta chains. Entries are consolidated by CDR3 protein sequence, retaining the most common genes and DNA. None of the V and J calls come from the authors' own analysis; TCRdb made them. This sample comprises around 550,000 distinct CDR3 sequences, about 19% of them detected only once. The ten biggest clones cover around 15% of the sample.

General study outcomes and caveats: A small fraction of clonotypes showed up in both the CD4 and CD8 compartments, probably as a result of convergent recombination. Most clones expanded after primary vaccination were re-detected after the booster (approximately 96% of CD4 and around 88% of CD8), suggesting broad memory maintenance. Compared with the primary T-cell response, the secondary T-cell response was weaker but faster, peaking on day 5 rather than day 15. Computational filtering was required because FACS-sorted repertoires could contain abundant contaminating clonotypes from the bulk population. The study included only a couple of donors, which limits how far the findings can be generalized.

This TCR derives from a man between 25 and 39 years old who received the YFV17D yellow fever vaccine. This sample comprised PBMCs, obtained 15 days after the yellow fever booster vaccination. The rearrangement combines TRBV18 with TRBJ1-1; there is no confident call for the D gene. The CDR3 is CASSPTRQVNTEAFF. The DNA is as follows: TGTGCCAGCTCACCAACACGGCAGGTTAACACTGAAGCTTTCTTT.